Presented here are 13 T cell receptor beta chains from one specimen sequenced in a study of shared clonotypes between healthy human individuals. Profiled with immunoSEQ multiplex PCR; TCRdb holds only in-frame clones, not every one. This sample has millions of clones, with roughly 92% found just once. Sequencing used naive CD4+ T cells sorted from blood. Documented subset: CD45RA+ positively selected. The source is a man younger than 35 in good health.

V and J are TRBV6-1 and TRBJ1-5; D is possibly TRBD1 (6 bases). Germline assignment: CDR1 MNHNS and CDR2 SASEGT. Trimming pared 3 bases from V and 2 bases from J, leaving 11 bases between. The CDR3 is 15 residues long. The CDR3 DNA reads as TGTGCCAGCAGTGAGGCTACAGGGCGCAATCAGCCCCAGCATTTT. Its protein product is CASSEATGRNQPQHF.

Concerning this clone itself: Distinct nucleotide sequences in the sample also encode this CDR3. V usage is TRBV11-3 and J usage is TRBJ2-3; D is ambiguous. The CDR3 totals 14 residues. The germline V gene has CDR1 SGHNT and CDR2 YENEEA. V shed 0 bases and J shed 3 bases, with 7 bases lying between them. The CDR3 nucleotides are TGTGCCAGCAGCTTAGAGGGTGGGACAGATACGCAGTATTTT. Protein: CASSLEGGTDTQYF.

The rearrangement uses TRBV19 and TRBJ2-7; D is possibly TRBD2 (5 bases). CDR1 is LNHDA and CDR2 is SQIVND in the germline V gene (reference sequence). Between the trimmed V and J ends, which lost 5 bases and 0 bases, there was a span of 14 bases. CDR3 length: 15 amino acids. CDR3 amino acids: CASSPTRRSSYEQYF. DNA for the CDR3: TGTGCCAGTAGTCCCACCCGGAGGAGCTCCTACGAGCAGTACTTC.

CDR3 coding DNA: TGTGCCAGCTCACCTATAGGGGACGTACTGACTGAAGCTTTCTTT. Its protein is CASSPIGDVLTEAFF. The V gene is TRBV18, the J gene TRBJ1-1, with D tentatively TRBD1 (5 bases). The CDR3 totals 15 residues. Per germline, CDR1 KGHSH and CDR2 LQKENI. The V end was cut by 3 bases, the J end by 5 bases, with 16 bases between.

The V call is TRBV5-1, the J call TRBJ2-7, with D tentatively TRBD1 or TRBD2 (6 bases each). CDR3 length: 13 amino acids. Germline-derived CDR1 and CDR2 are SGHRS and YFSETQ. Trimming stripped 4 bases from V and 7 bases from J, with 15 bases between. CDR3 DNA sequence: TGCGCCAGCAGCAGAACTCAGGGGAGGGAGCAGTACTTC. Its protein is CASSRTQGREQYF.

This clone was counted only a few times. The sample contains more than one DNA sequence encoding this CDR3. In DNA form, the CDR3 reads TGTGCCAGTAGTATTGCCAGTTCCTACGAGCAGTACTTC. Amino acid sequence: CASSIASSYEQYF. This chain connects TRBV19 to TRBJ2-7; D is uncertain. The V gene's germline CDR1 is LNHDA and CDR2 SQIVND (reference sequence). The V gene lost 3 bases and the J gene lost 1 base, with 7 bases spanning the gap. The CDR3 covers 13 residues.

The chain recombines TRBV4-3 with TRBJ2-7; 8 bases are shared with TRBD1. CDR1 is LGHNA and CDR2 is YSLEER in the germline V gene. CDR3 length equals 16 residues. The V gene end was trimmed by 0 bases and the J gene end by 2 bases; junction bases not matched to a gene: 6. The CDR3 nucleotides read TGCGCCAGCAGCCAAGAGACCCAGGGGGCTACCTACGAGCAGTACTTC. As protein: CASSQETQGATYEQYF.

This clone was recorded only once. The chain employs TRBV5-1 and TRBJ1-1, with D tentatively TRBD1 (6 bases). Looked up from germline, CDR1 is SGHRS and CDR2 is YFSETQ. CDR3 length: 14 residues. Deletions cut 5 bases from V and 1 base from J, with 12 bases between. The CDR3 coding sequence is TGCGCCAGCAGAACGGACAGAACGAACACTGAAGCTTTCTTT. Its translation is CASRTDRTNTEAFF.

The chain combines TRBV7-2 with TRBJ2-3, with a possible D match to TRBD2 (6 bases). The CDR3 extends over 17 amino acids. With 5 bases removed from V and 0 bases from J, the gap between germline ends came to 18 bases. Germline loops: CDR1 SGHTA, CDR2 FQGNSA. The CDR3 coding sequence is TGTGCCAGCAGCCCCGAGCGGGTGTTTTCTAGCACAGATACGCAGTATTTT. It codes for CASSPERVFSSTDTQYF.

The rearrangement uses TRBV5-4 and TRBJ2-5, with 8 positions matching TRBD1. J lost 7 bases, V lost 4 bases, and 3 bases had no gene match. This CDR3 region has 12 residues. CDR1 is SGHNT and CDR2 is YYREEE in the germline V gene (reference sequence). The CDR3 nucleotides read TGTGCCAGCAGCCCCGGACAGGGGACCCAGTACTTC. Protein sequence: CASSPGQGTQYF. The whole variable domain, filled in from reference TRBV5-4 and TRBJ2-5, reads ETGVTQSPTHLIKTRGQQVTLRCSSQSGHNTVSWYQQALGQGPQFIFQYYREEENGRGNFPPRFSGLQFPNYSSELNVNALELDDSALYLCASSPGQGTQYFGPGTRLLVL.

In regard to this clone: Additional DNA sequences in this sample encode the identical CDR3. This sequence joins TRBV7-2 and TRBJ2-5; 13 nucleotides agree with TRBD2. Germline V CDR1 and CDR2: SGHTA, FQGNSA. The CDR3 contains 14 residues. Trimming took 5 bases from V and 5 from J; bases not matched to a gene: 2. The DNA for the CDR3 is TGTGCCAGCAGCCCGGGACTAGCGGGGGAGACCCAGTACTTC. Translation gives CASSPGLAGETQYF.

The chain couples TRBV7-9 to TRBJ2-3, with 8 bases fitting TRBD2. V lost 1 base to trimming and J lost 2 bases; unmatched junction nucleotides: 8. The CDR3 sequence is 17 residues long. Germline V lookup: CDR1 SEHNR, CDR2 FQNEAQ (reference sequence). The CDR3 region has the DNA TGTGCCAGCAGCTTAGGTGGAACTAGCGGAGTCACAGATACGCAGTATTTT. Residues: CASSLGGTSGVTDTQYF. The full variable domain, with the rest looked up from reference TRBV7-9 and TRBJ2-3, is DTGVSQNPRHKITKRGQNVTFRCDPISEHNRLYWYRQTLGQGPEFLTYFQNEAQLEKSRLLSDRFSAERPKGSFSTLEIQRTEQGDSAMYLCASSLGGTSGVTDTQYFGPGTRLTVL.

This rearrangement joins TRBV28 to TRBJ2-5, with a possible D match to TRBD1 (6 bases). Trimming shortened V by 7 bases and J by 1 base, and 10 bases separated the two germline ends. Per germline, CDR1 MDHEN and CDR2 SYDVKM. CDR3 length: 13 amino acids. CDR3 amino acids: CASITGIQETQYF. The CDR3 nucleotides read TGTGCCAGCATCACAGGGATCCAAGAGACCCAGTACTTC.